These 25 T cell receptor beta chains originate from one sample sequenced in a study of shared clonotypes between healthy human individuals (dated by TCRdb to 2020 to 2021). The library relied on the immunoSEQ multiplex PCR assay. Entries here come from immuneACCESS through TCRdb and include only in-frame sequences with V and J called. Some clones fail to appear in such tables; in the studies checked, an unresolved V gene covers under half of the shortfall, and the cause of the remainder is unknown. This sample is represented by about 1.5 million clones; around 97% of them were singletons. 1% to 1.5% of the sample is taken by the ten largest. Sequences were obtained from naive CD4+ T cells sorted from blood. In the paper's terms, the cell subset or site label means: CD45RA+ positively selected. The receptor source for this set is a man under 40 in good health.

J is TRBJ2-7 and V is TRBV7-2, with D possibly TRBD1 on 5 matching bases. CDR3 size: 16 residues. Per the germline V gene, CDR1 is SGHTA and CDR2 is FQGNSA. V was pared by 8 bases and J by 0 bases, with 20 bases between. The CDR3 DNA sequence: TGTGCCAGCGCATTCCTGACAGCGCGGAGCTCCTACGAGCAGTACTTC. Amino acids: CASAFLTARSSYEQYF.

The J gene is TRBJ1-5, the V gene TRBV2, with D maybe TRBD1 (5 bases). With 7 bases removed from V and 6 bases from J, the gap between germline ends came to 16 bases. Germline-derived CDR1 and CDR2 are SNHLY and FYNNEI. This CDR3 is built from 14 residues. Here the CDR3 reads CASTQGLGGQPQHF. CDR3 coding DNA: TGTGCCAGCACCCAGGGACTTGGGGGTCAGCCCCAGCATTTT.

This clone was picked up one time. The chain is built from TRBV10-2 and TRBJ2-7, with 7 bases that match TRBD2. The CDR3 covers 17 residues. With V trimmed by 6 bases and J by 3 bases, 17 bases remained unmatched. Germline CDR1 and CDR2: WSHSY and SAAADI. The CDR3 spells CASSENPGGNRRYEQYF. In DNA form, the CDR3 reads TGCGCCAGCAGCGAGAACCCGGGGGGAAACAGACGCTACGAGCAGTACTTC.

As to this clone: Other DNA variants within this sample encode the same CDR3. The V and J genes are TRBV18 and TRBJ2-1; D perhaps matches TRBD2 (6 bases). Germline values: CDR1 KGHSH, CDR2 LQKENI. Trimming shortened V by 0 bases and J by 0 bases, and 6 bases separated the two germline ends. The CDR3 runs 15 residues. The CDR3 sequence: CASSPPGSSYNEQFF. CDR3 DNA sequence: TGTGCCAGCTCACCACCCGGGAGCTCCTACAATGAGCAGTTCTTC.

V gene TRBV20-1 combines with J gene TRBJ2-5; D unresolved. V shed 3 bases and J shed 6 bases, with 5 bases lying between them. The CDR3 extends over 10 amino acids. The V gene's germline CDR1 is DFQATT and CDR2 SNEGSKA (reference sequence). The CDR3 nucleotides are TGCAGTGCTAGTACCCAGACCCAGTACTTC. This translates into CSASTQTQYF.

The chain uses TRBV15 and TRBJ2-2, with D hard to call. V lost 3 bases, J lost 6 bases, and 11 bases lay in between. The CDR3 sequence is 14 residues long. Germline V gives CDR1 LNHNV, CDR2 YYDKDF (reference sequence). In DNA form, the CDR3 reads TGTGCCACCAGCAGTCCTGGAAGAGCCGGGGAGCTGTTTTTT. Encoded protein: CATSSPGRAGELFF. The variable domain in full, with the rest retrieved from reference TRBV15 and TRBJ2-2, is DAMVIQNPRYQVTQFGKPVTLSCSQTLNHNVMYWYQQKSSQAPKLLFHYYDKDFNNEADTPDNFQSRRPNTSFCFLDIRSPGLGDTAMYLCATSSPGRAGELFFGEGSRLTVL.

This clone was counted once. V usage is TRBV27 and J usage is TRBJ2-1; 10 positions match TRBD2. This CDR3 contains 16 residues. Germline-derived CDR1 and CDR2 are MNHEY and SMNVEV (reference sequence). V shed 6 bases and J 4 bases; nucleotides not matched to a gene: 9. CDR3 bases: TGTGCCAGCAGCCGCAAGACTAGCGGGCTTTACAATGAGCAGTTCTTC. Its protein is CASSRKTSGLYNEQFF.

The chain carries TRBV10-3 and TRBJ2-7; 10 nucleotides agree with TRBD1. Per germline, CDR1 ENHRY and CDR2 SYGVKD. V lost 7 bases, J lost 0 bases, and 6 bases stayed unmatched. CDR3 length: 15 residues. The CDR3 region has the DNA TGTGCCATCACTATGGGACAGGGGATCTCCTACGAGCAGTACTTC. Protein sequence: CAITMGQGISYEQYF.

As concerns this clone: Within the sample, other DNA sequences also encode this same CDR3. This chain connects TRBV18 to TRBJ1-5; D remains ambiguous. V was shortened by 2 bases and J by 3 bases, with 5 bases between the two germline ends. Germline CDR1 is KGHSH and CDR2 is LQKENI. The CDR3 totals 13 residues. The CDR3 bases are TGTGCCAGCTCACCATCAAACAATCAGCCCCAGCATTTT. Protein: CASSPSNNQPQHF.

This sequence joins TRBV18 and TRBJ1-3; D not resolved. V was shortened by 2 bases and J by 1 base, with 6 bases between the two germline ends. Germline loops: CDR1 KGHSH, CDR2 LQKENI. This CDR3 is 14 amino acids long. The CDR3 loop reads CASSPARSGNTIYF. The CDR3 DNA reads TGTGCCAGCTCACCAGCTAGATCTGGAAACACCATATATTTT.

This chain joins TRBV18 and TRBJ2-5; no clear D gene. The germline V gene encodes CDR1 KGHSH and CDR2 LQKENI. CDR3 length: 14 residues. V was trimmed by 3 bases and J by 7 bases, leaving 15 bases between them. The CDR3 DNA is TGTGCCAGCTCACCCAAGACCCTGACTGGGACCCAGTACTTC. This encodes CASSPKTLTGTQYF.

The chain links TRBV9 to TRBJ1-1, with D possibly matching TRBD1 (5 bases). Trimming pared 4 bases from V and 4 bases from J, leaving 11 bases between. Germline V gene sequence: CDR1 SGDLS, CDR2 YYNGEE. This CDR3 is built from 13 residues. CDR3 DNA: TGTGCCAGCAGCCCTAGGGGACCCACTGAAGCTTTCTTT. Protein product: CASSPRGPTEAFF.

The chain links TRBV11-3 to TRBJ2-1; 14 bases match TRBD2. Germline CDR1 reads SGHNT; CDR2 reads YENEEA. The CDR3 is 15 residues long. The V gene end was trimmed by 5 bases and the J gene end by 9 bases; junction bases not matched to a gene: 6. The CDR3 sequence: CASSQGLAGVSEQFF. The DNA of the CDR3 is TGTGCCAGCAGCCAGGGACTAGCGGGAGTTAGTGAGCAGTTCTTC.

A single count supports this clone. V gene TRBV5-1 combines with J gene TRBJ2-3, with 9 bases identical to TRBD1. V shed 3 bases and J 4 bases; nucleotides not matched to a gene: 6. Germline V gives CDR1 SGHRS, CDR2 YFSETQ. CDR3 length: 15 amino acids. In DNA, the CDR3 is TGCGCCAGCAGCTCGGGACAGGGCTTAGCAGATACGCAGTATTTT. Translated: CASSSGQGLADTQYF. The complete variable domain, with remaining parts taken from reference TRBV5-1 and TRBJ2-3, reads KAGVTQTPRYLIKTRGQQVTLSCSPISGHRSVSWYQQTPGQGLQFLFEYFSETQRNKGNFPGRFSGRQFSNSRSEMNVSTLELGDSALYLCASSSGQGLADTQYFGPGTRLTVL.

The V and J genes are TRBV30 and TRBJ1-3; D is uncertain. This CDR3 spans 11 amino acids. Germline CDR1 is GTSNPN and CDR2 is SVGIG (reference sequence). V dropped 5 bases and J dropped 3 bases, with 5 bases sitting between them. The CDR3: CAWAYGNTIYF. The CDR3 region has the DNA TGTGCCTGGGCCTATGGAAACACCATATATTTT.

This clone was seen only once. The rearrangement links TRBV7-2 to TRBJ1-2; TRBD1 matches 10 bases. Germline V CDR1 and CDR2: SGHTA, FQGNSA. Trimming cost V 5 bases and J 7 bases; bases outside gene matches: 10. The CDR3 length is 15 residues. The CDR3 DNA is TGTGCCAGCAGCCCACTGGTCGGGACAGGGGCTGGCTACACCTTC. It codes for CASSPLVGTGAGYTF. The full variable domain, with the rest looked up from reference TRBV7-2 and TRBJ1-2, is GAGVSQSPSNKVTEKGKDVELRCDPISGHTALYWYRQSLGQGLEFLIYFQGNSAPDKSGLPSDRFSAERTGGSVSTLTIQRTQQEDSAVYLCASSPLVGTGAGYTFGSGTRLTVV.

The V and J genes are TRBV5-6 and TRBJ2-5, with TRBD2 as a possible D gene (5 bases). The V end lost 6 bases, the J end lost 7 bases, and 16 bases lay between the germline ends. The CDR3 loop spans 13 amino acids. Germline loops: CDR1 SGHDT, CDR2 YYEEEE. CDR3 protein: CASTRANGGTQYF. In DNA, the CDR3 is TGTGCCAGCACCCGAGCAAATGGAGGGACCCAGTACTTC. The variable domain in full, with the rest retrieved from reference TRBV5-6 and TRBJ2-5, is DAGVTQSPTHLIKTRGQQVTLRCSPKSGHDTVSWYQQALGQGPQFIFQYYEEEERQRGNFPDRFSGHQFPNYSSELNVNALLLGDSALYLCASTRANGGTQYFGPGTRLLVL.

The chain recombines TRBV7-2 with TRBJ1-5; D is undetermined. The length of the CDR3 is 13 residues. Trimming took off 1 base at V and 2 bases at J, with 3 bases between the two ends. CDR1 is SGHTA, CDR2 FQGNSA, per germline. CDR3 region: CASSLVRNQPQHF. CDR3 DNA: TGTGCCAGCAGCTTAGTCCGCAATCAGCCCCAGCATTTT.

CDR3 protein: CASSQQGWLGYTF. The CDR3 bases are TGTGCCAGCAGTCAACAGGGATGGCTTGGCTACACCTTC. The J gene is TRBJ1-2, the V gene TRBV28; tentatively, D is TRBD1 (6 bases). Per germline, CDR1 MDHEN and CDR2 SYDVKM. The CDR3 runs to 13 residues. V was cut by 5 bases and J by 7 bases, with 14 bases left in between.

The chain combines TRBV6-5 with TRBJ2-3; a weak D match, TRBD1 (6 bases). This CDR3 is built from 13 residues. Germline V gene sequence: CDR1 MNHEY, CDR2 SVGAGI. V lost 9 bases and J lost 3, with 13 bases in between. In nucleotides, the CDR3 is TGTGCCAGTCGCAGGGGAAAGACAGATACGCAGTATTTT. Encoded protein: CASRRGKTDTQYF.

Turning to this clone: Other DNA sequences in this specimen translate into the identical CDR3. This rearrangement joins TRBV11-2 to TRBJ2-7, with D unclear. Germline CDR1 is SGHAT and CDR2 is FQNNGV. The V end lost 3 bases, the J end lost 0 bases, and 0 bases lay between the germline ends. The CDR3 loop spans 11 amino acids. DNA of the CDR3: TGTGCCAGCAGCTTCTCCTACGAGCAGTACTTC. Translation gives CASSFSYEQYF. Complete variable domain (other parts from reference TRBV11-2 and TRBJ2-7): EAGVAQSPRYKIIEKRQSVAFWCNPISGHATLYWYQQILGQGPKLLIQFQNNGVVDDSQLPKDRFSAERLKGVDSTLKIQPAKLEDSAVYLCASSFSYEQYFGPGTRLTVT.

The V call is TRBV28, the J call TRBJ1-3; no definite D call. The CDR3 consists of 15 residues. V gave up 2 bases and J gave up 2 bases, with 10 bases separating them. CDR1 is MDHEN, CDR2 SYDVKM, per germline. CDR3 sequence reads: CASSLGRAAGNTIYF. The CDR3 nucleotides are TGTGCCAGCAGTTTAGGTCGGGCGGCTGGAAACACCATATATTTT. Full variable domain (missing parts from reference TRBV28 and TRBJ1-3): DVKVTQSSRYLVKRTGEKVFLECVQDMDHENMFWYRQDPGLGLRLIYFSYDVKMKEKGDIPEGYSVSREKKERFSLILESASTNQTSMYLCASSLGRAAGNTIYFGEGSWLTVV.

The V call is TRBV11-2, the J call TRBJ2-5; 7 positions agree with TRBD1. V lost 4 bases and J lost 4; bases outside the gene matches: 9. The V gene's germline CDR1 is SGHAT and CDR2 FQNNGV. This CDR3 is built from 15 residues. Here the CDR3 DNA reads TGTGCCAGCAGCTCGTTGGGACAGAAGCGAGAGACCCAGTACTTC. This translates into CASSSLGQKRETQYF.

The chain joins TRBV28 to TRBJ2-2; D is possibly TRBD1 (7 bases). The CDR3 contains 15 residues. V was shortened by 7 bases and J by 3 bases, with 15 bases between the two germline ends. Germline values: CDR1 MDHEN, CDR2 SYDVKM. CDR3 sequence: CASTSGGGYTGELFF. The CDR3 DNA reads TGTGCCAGCACCTCAGGAGGGGGCTACACCGGGGAGCTGTTTTTT.

Comments on this clone: The sample contains more than one DNA sequence encoding this CDR3. The chain carries TRBV20-1 and TRBJ2-1, with D possibly TRBD1 on 5 matching bases. The CDR3 loop spans 11 amino acids. Germline V gives CDR1 DFQATT, CDR2 SNEGSKA (reference sequence). V was clipped by 5 bases and J by 4 bases, with 6 bases between them. The CDR3 bases are TGCAGTGCTTCAGGGTACAATGAGCAGTTCTTC. This encodes CSASGYNEQFF.